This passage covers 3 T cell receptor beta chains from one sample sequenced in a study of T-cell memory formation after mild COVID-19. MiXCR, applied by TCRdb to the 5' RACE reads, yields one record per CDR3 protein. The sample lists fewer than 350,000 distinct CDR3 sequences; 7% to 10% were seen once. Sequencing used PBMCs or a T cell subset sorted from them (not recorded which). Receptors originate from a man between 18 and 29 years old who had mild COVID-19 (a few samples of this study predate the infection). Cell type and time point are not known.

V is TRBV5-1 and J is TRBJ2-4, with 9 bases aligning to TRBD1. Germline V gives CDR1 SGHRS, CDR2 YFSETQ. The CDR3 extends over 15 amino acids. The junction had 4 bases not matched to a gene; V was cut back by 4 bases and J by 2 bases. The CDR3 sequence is CASSTDRGSKNIQYF. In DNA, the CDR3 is TGCGCCAGCAGCACGGACAGGGGTTCCAAAAACATTCAGTACTTC. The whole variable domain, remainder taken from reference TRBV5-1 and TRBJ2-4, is KAGVTQTPRYLIKTRGQQVTLSCSPISGHRSVSWYQQTPGQGLQFLFEYFSETQRNKGNFPGRFSGRQFSNSRSEMNVSTLELGDSALYLCASSTDRGSKNIQYFGAGTRLSVL.

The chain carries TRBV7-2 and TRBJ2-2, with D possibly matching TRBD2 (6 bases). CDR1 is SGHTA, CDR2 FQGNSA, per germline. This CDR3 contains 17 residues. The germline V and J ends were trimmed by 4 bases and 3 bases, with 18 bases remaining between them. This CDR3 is CASSYPSAGGDTGELFF. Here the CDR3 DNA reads TGTGCCAGCAGCTACCCGTCGGCCGGAGGGGACACCGGGGAGCTGTTTTTT.

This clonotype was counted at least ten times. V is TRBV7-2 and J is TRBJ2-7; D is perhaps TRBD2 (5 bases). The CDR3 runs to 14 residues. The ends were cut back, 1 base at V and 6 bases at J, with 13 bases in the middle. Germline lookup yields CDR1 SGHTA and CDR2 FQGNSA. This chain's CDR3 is CASSLEGGPSEQYF. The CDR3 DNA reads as TGTGCCAGCAGCTTAGAAGGCGGGCCCTCCGAGCAGTACTTC.